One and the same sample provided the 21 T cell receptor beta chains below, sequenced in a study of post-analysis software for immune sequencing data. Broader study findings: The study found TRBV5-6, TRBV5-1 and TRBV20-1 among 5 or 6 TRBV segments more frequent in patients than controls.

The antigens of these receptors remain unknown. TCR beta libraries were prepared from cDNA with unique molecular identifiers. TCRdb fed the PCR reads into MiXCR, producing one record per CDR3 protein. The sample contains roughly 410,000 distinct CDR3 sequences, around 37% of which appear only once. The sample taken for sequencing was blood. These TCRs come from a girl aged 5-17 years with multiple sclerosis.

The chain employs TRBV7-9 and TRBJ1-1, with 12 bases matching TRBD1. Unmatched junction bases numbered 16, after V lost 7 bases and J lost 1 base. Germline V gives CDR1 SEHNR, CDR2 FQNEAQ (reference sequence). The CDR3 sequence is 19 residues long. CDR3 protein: CASTSGRGQGAFGNTEAFF. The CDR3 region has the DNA TGTGCCAGCACCTCCGGGAGGGGACAGGGGGCATTTGGGAACACTGAAGCTTTCTTT.

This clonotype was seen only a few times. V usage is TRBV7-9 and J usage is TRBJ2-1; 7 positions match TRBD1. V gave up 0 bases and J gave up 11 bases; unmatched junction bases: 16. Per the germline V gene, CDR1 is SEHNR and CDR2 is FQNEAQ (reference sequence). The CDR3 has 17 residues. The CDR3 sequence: CASSLAGVRDSSPQQFF. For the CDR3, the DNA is TGTGCCAGCAGCTTAGCGGGGGTTCGGGACAGCAGCCCTCAGCAGTTCTTC.

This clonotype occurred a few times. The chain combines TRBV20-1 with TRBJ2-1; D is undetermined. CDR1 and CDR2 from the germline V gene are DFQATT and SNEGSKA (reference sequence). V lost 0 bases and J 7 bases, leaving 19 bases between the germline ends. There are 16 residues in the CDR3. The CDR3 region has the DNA TGCAGTGCTAGAGATTTAAGCCAGAGAGCCCGTAATGAGCAGTTCTTC. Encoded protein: CSARDLSQRARNEQFF.

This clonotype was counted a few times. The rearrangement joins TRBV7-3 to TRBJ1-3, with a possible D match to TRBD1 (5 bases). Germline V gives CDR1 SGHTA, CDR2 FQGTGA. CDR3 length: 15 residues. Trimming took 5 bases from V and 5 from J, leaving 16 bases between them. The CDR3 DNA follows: TGTGCCAGCAGCCCCGGGAGGGGACTCCGAAACACCATATATTTT. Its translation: CASSPGRGLRNTIYF. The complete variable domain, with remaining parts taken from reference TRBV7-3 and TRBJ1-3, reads GAGVSQTPSNKVTEKGKYVELRCDPISGHTALYWYRQSLGQGPEFLIYFQGTGAADDSGLPNDRFFAVRPEGSVSTLKIQRTERGDSAVYLCASSPGRGLRNTIYFGEGSWLTVV.

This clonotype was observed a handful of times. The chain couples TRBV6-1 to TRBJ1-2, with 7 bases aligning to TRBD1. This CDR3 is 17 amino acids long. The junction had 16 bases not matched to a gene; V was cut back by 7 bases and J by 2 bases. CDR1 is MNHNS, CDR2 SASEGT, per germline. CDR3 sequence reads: CASNQTGLRFRNYGYTF. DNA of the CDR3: TGTGCCAGCAACCAGACAGGGCTGAGATTCCGGAACTATGGCTACACCTTC.

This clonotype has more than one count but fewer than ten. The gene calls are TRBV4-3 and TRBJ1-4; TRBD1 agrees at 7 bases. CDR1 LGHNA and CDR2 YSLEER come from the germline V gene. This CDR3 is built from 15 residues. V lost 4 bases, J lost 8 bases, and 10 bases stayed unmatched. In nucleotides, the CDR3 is TGCGCCAGCAGCCCCCTTACAGGGGAAAGGGAAAAACTGTTTTTT. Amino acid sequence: CASSPLTGEREKLFF.

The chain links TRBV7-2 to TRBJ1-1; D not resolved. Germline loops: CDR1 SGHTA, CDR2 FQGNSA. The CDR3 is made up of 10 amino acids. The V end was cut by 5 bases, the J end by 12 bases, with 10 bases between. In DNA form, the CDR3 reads TGTGCCAGCAGCCAAGTCAGGACTTTCTTT. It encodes CASSQVRTFF.

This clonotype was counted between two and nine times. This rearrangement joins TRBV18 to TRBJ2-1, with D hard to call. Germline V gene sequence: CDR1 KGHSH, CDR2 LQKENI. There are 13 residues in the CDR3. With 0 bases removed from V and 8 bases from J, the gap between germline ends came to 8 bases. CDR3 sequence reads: CASSPPVTYEQFF. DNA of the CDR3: TGTGCCAGCTCACCACCGGTCACGTATGAGCAGTTCTTC.

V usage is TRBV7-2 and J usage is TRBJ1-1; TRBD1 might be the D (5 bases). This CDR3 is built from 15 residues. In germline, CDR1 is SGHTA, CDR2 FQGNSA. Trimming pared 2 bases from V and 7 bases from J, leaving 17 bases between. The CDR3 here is CASSLISAGHGEAFF. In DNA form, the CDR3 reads TGTGCCAGCAGCTTAATCTCCGCAGGGCACGGTGAAGCTTTCTTT.

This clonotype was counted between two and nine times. Written as DNA, the CDR3 is TGCGCCAGCAGCCCAGGGACAGGGGATTTGTACTATGGCTACACCTTC. Amino acid sequence: CASSPGTGDLYYGYTF. This chain uses TRBV4-1 with TRBJ1-2; 10 nucleotides match TRBD1. The V gene's germline CDR1 is MGHRA and CDR2 YSYEKL. The CDR3 is made up of 16 amino acids. Losses at the gene ends were 4 bases for V and 3 bases for J; bases not matched to a gene: 8.

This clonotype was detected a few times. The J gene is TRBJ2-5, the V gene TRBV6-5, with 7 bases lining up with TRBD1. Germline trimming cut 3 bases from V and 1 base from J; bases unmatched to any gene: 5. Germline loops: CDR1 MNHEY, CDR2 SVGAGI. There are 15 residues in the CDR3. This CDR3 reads CASSYGNRGQETQYF. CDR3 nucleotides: TGTGCCAGCAGTTATGGGAACAGGGGCCAAGAGACCCAGTACTTC.

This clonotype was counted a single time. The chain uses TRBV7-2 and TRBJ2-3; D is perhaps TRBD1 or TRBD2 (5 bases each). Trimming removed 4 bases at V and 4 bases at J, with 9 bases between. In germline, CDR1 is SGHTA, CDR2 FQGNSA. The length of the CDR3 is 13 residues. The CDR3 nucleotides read TGTGCCAGCAGCTCGGGGCAGGCAGATACGCAGTATTTT. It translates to CASSSGQADTQYF.

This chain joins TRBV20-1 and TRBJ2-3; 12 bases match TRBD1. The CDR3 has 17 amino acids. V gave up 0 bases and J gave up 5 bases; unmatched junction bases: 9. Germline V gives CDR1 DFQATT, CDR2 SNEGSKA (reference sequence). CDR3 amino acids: CSARDETGQGAGDTQYF. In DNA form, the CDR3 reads TGCAGTGCTAGAGATGAAACGGGACAGGGGGCTGGAGATACGCAGTATTTT.

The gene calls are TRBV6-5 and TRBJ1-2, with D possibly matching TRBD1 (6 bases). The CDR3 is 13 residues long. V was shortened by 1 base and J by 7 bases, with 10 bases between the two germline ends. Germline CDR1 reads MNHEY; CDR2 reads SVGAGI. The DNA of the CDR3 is TGTGCCAGCAGTTACTTTGGGGGCTCTGGCTACACCTTC. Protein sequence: CASSYFGGSGYTF.

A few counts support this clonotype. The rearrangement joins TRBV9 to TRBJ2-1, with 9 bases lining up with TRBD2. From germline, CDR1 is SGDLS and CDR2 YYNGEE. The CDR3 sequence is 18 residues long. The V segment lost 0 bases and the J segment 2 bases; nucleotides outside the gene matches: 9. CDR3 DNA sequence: TGTGCCAGCAGCGTAGCTACCAGCGGGGGGCTCCCCTACAATGAGCAGTTCTTC. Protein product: CASSVATSGGLPYNEQFF.

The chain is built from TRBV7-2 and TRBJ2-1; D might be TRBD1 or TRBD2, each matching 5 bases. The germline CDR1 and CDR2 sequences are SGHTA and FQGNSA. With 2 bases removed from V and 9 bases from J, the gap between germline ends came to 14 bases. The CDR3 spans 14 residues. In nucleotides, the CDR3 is TGTGCCAGCAGCTTACGGGACCCTCGGGGTGAGCAGTTCTTC. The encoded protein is CASSLRDPRGEQFF.

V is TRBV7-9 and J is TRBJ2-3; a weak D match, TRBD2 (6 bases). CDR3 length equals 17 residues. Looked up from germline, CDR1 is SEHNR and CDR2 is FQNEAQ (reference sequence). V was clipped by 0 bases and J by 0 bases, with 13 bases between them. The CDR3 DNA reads TGTGCCAGCAGCTTAGCCTCTCGGGAGCGTAGCACAGATACGCAGTATTTT. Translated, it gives CASSLASRERSTDTQYF.

The CDR3 coding sequence is TGTGCCAGCAGTTTAGCGTCGAGCGGGGGGAGTTACAATGAGCAGTTCTTC. Translated, it gives CASSLASSGGSYNEQFF. This chain links TRBV12-3 or TRBV12-4 with TRBJ2-1; the match to TRBD2 covers 9 bases. The length of the CDR3 is 17 residues. V dropped 0 bases and J dropped 4; count of bases not matched to a gene: 7.

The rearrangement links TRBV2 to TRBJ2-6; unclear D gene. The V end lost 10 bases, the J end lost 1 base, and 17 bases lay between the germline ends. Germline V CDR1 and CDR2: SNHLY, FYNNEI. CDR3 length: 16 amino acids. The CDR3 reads CATLSPPRSGANVLTF. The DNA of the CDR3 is TGTGCCACTTTGAGCCCACCACGATCTGGGGCCAACGTCCTGACTTTC.

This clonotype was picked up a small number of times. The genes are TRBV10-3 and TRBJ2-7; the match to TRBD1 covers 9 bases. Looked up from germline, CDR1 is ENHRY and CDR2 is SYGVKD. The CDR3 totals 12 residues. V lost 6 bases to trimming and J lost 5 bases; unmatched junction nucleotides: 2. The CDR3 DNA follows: TGTGCCATCAGCGGACAGGGGAACGAGCAGTACTTC. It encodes CAISGQGNEQYF.

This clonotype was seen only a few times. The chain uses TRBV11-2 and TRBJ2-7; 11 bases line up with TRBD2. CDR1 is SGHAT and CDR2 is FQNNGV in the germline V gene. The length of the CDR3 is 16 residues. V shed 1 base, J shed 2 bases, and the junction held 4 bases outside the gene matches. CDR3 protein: CASSLALAGGAYEQYF. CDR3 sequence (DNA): TGTGCCAGCAGCTTAGCTCTAGCGGGGGGCGCCTACGAGCAGTACTTC.